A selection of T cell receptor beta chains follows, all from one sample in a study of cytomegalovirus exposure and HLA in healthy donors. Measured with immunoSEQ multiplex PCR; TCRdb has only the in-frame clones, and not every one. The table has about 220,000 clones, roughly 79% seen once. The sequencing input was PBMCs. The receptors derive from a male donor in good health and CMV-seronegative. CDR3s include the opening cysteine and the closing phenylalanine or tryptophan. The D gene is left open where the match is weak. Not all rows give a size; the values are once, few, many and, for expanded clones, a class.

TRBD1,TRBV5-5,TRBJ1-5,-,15,TGTGCCAGCAGCTTGGGGGACAGGGAGGATCAGCCCCAGCATTTT,CASSLGDREDQPQHF
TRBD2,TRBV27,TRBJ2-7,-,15,TGTGCCAGCAGTTTCGGACTAGCGGGAGGCTTCGAGCAGTACTTC,CASSFGLAGGFEQYF
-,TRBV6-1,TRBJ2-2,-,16,TGTGCCAGCAGTGAAGTGGGCCAGAACCCCACCGGGGAGCTGTTTTTT,CASSEVGQNPTGELFF
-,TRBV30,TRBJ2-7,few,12,TGTGCCTGGAGTGTCCAGGCCTACGAGCAGTACTTC,CAWSVQAYEQYF
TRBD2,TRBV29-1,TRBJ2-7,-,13,TGCAGCGTTGTAGCGGGACTCCCCTACGAGCAGTACTTC,CSVVAGLPYEQYF
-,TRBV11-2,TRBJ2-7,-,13,TGTGCCAGCAGTTCTACAGTCTCCTACGAGCAGTACTTC,CASSSTVSYEQYF
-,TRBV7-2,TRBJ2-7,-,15,TGTGCCAGCCGCCTCACGGCAGGTAACTCCTACGAGCAGTACTTC,CASRLTAGNSYEQYF
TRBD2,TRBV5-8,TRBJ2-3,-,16,TGTGCCAGCACCCTCATGACTAGCGTAATATCAGATACGCAGTATTTT,CASTLMTSVISDTQYF
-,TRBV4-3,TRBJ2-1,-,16,TGCGCCAGCAGCCAAGATTCGGGTAGCTCCTACAATGAGCAGTTCTTC,CASSQDSGSSYNEQFF
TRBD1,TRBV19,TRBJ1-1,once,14,TGTGCCAGTAACTCCGGGACAGAGAGGACTGAAGCTTTCTTT,CASNSGTERTEAFF
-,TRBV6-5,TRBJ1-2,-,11,TGTGCCAGCAGTTACAGGGGCGGCTACACCTTC,CASSYRGGYTF
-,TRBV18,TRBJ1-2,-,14,TGTGCCAGCCTGCCCGTGGACTCTAACTATGGCTACACCTTC,CASLPVDSNYGYTF
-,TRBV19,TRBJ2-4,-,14,TGTGCCAGTAGTATAGGGCTAGCCAAAAACATTCAGTACTTC,CASSIGLAKNIQYF
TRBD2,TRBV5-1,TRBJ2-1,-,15,TGCGCCAGCAGCTTGGCTGGCGGGGGAATTAATGAGCAGTTCTTC,CASSLAGGGINEQFF
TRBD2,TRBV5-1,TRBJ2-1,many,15,TGCGCCAGCAGTTCCAGCGGGACTACACACAATGAGCAGTTCTTC,CASSSSGTTHNEQFF
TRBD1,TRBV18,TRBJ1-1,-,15,TGTGCCAGCTCACCACTAGGACAGGGGAACACTGAAGCTTTCTTT,CASSPLGQGNTEAFF
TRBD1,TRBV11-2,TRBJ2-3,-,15,TGTGCCAGCAGCTTAGGACAGGGGTTGATGGATACGCAGTATTTT,CASSLGQGLMDTQYF